Listed below are T cell receptor beta chains from one sample, sequenced in a study of beta chain features in type 1 diabetes. Using immunoSEQ multiplex PCR, the repertoire was profiled, and TCRdb retains in-frame clones only, with some absent. The sample lists almost 250,000 clones, around an eighth occurring once. The sequenced material came from naive CD4+ T cells from blood. The receptors here all came from a woman aged 40-49 years in good health. Both conserved end residues are part of each CDR3. Fields, in order: V gene, CDR3 length, J gene, CDR3 protein.

>TRBV9|14|TRBJ2-5
CASSGGLAEETQYF
>TRBV7-6|15|TRBJ2-7
CASSLRQGISYEQYF
>TRBV11-2|13|TRBJ2-3
CASNSGSTDTQYF
>TRBV4-1|14|TRBJ2-7
CASSHTGGSGEQYF
>TRBV2|13|TRBJ2-7
CASRGSSTKEQYF
>TRBV6-1|14|TRBJ2-3
CASNPSGGASTQYF
>TRBV29-1|13|.
CSAGGNPTYEQYF
>TRBV9|16|TRBJ2-2
CASSVGQGRWTGELFF
>TRBV18|16|TRBJ2-3
CASSPRAGGEEDTQYF
>TRBV27|15|TRBJ1-2
CASSLRQGEDYGYTF
>TRBV6-6|15|TRBJ1-1
CASSYGQGGDTEAFF
>TRBV5-1|14|TRBJ2-1
CASSLPSGVNEQFF
>TRBV7-2|15|TRBJ2-3
CASSLGRQGKDTQYF
>TRBV9|15|TRBJ2-4
CASSVAGGPKNIQYF
>TRBV5-1|16|TRBJ2-7
CASSSGLAGGVGEQYF
>TRBV5-1|12|TRBJ1-4
CASSPRGEKLFF
>TRBV6-5|11|TRBJ2-5
CASRLFWTQYF
>TRBV11-2|16|TRBJ2-7
CASSSSLDRGTYEQYF
>TRBV6-1|14|TRBJ1-2
CASSGRGGMGGYTF
>TRBV9|19|TRBJ2-1
CASSVSSELAGGPYNEQFF
>TRBV5-4|14|TRBJ1-2
CASSPQQYPYGYTF
>TRBV29-1|18|TRBJ1-1
CSVMTRPGQGDVNTEAFF
>TRBV7-9|13|TRBJ2-2
CASSLLLGGELFF
>TRBV4-1|17|TRBJ1-6
CASSPLPFPIEDSPLHF
>TRBV5-1|15|TRBJ2-5
CASSPLAGVQETQYF
>TRBV27|15|TRBJ2-7
CASSLRQGISYEQYF
>TRBV18|16|TRBJ2-2
CASSLGQVWNTGELFF
>TRBV7-2|15|TRBJ2-7
CASSATSGGAYEQYF
>TRBV29-1|14|TRBJ1-2
CSVEDQEGASGYTF
>TRBV2|13|TRBJ1-2
CASRGRGEISYTF
>TRBV7-9|16|TRBJ1-4
CASSLSAGQGDEKLFF
>TRBV5-1|13|TRBJ1-2
CASSSGTEVGYTF
>TRBV18|15|TRBJ2-7
CASSSDRGSPYEQYF
>TRBV11-2|15|TRBJ2-3
CASSLGAGSTDTQYF